These 14 T cell receptor beta chains originate from one sample sequenced in a study of CD8 T cells in ankylosing spondylitis. TCRdb processed the 5' RACE reads anew with MiXCR; each CDR3 protein has one entry. The table lists about 300,000 distinct CDR3 sequences, 11% of them singletons. The sequencing sample was made of blood, either unsorted or a sorted T cell fraction (not recorded which). These receptors were obtained from a female donor with ankylosing spondylitis or in good health (not recorded which).

This clonotype occurred a few times. The chain couples TRBV11-2 to TRBJ2-4; TRBD1 or TRBD2 may be the D gene (5 bases each). V was clipped by 6 bases and J by 9 bases, with 15 bases between them. The CDR3 totals 13 residues. The germline CDR1 and CDR2 sequences are SGHAT and FQNNGV. The CDR3 here is CASSSEVGGIQYF. The CDR3 DNA sequence: TGTGCCAGCAGTTCAGAGGTTGGGGGCATTCAGTACTTC.

In regard to this clonotype: This could be a read error, since a much larger clone is one nucleotide away. This rearrangement joins TRBV2 to TRBJ2-2, with D uncertain. The CDR3 consists of 15 residues. Germline CDR1 and CDR2: SNHLY and FYNNEI. Deletions cut 8 bases from V and 0 bases from J, with 13 bases between. The CDR3 protein is CASRQARTNTGELFF. As DNA, the CDR3 is TGTGCCAGCCGGCAGGCCAGGACGAACACCGGGGAGCTGTTTTTT.

The rearrangement links TRBV19 to TRBJ2-2; tentative D call: TRBD1 (5 bases). In germline, CDR1 is LNHDA, CDR2 SQIVND (reference sequence). This CDR3 has 14 amino acids. Trimming pared 3 bases from V and 0 bases from J, leaving 5 bases between. The CDR3 DNA follows: TGTGCCAGTAGTATCAGGGCGAACACCGGGGAGCTGTTTTTT. Translated, it gives CASSIRANTGELFF.

As to this clonotype: A much larger clone sits a single nucleotide away, making a read error possible. The DNA for the CDR3 is TGTGCCAGCAGGGAACACACCGGGAATCAGCCCCAGCATTTT. The encoded protein is CASREHTGNQPQHF. The V and J genes are TRBV27 and TRBJ1-5; D unclear. This CDR3 spans 14 amino acids. V was shortened by 6 bases and J by 4 bases, with 13 bases between the two germline ends. Germline V gene data show CDR1 as MNHEY and CDR2 as SMNVEV (reference sequence).

Notes on this clonotype: A much larger clonotype is one base distant, so this may be a read error. V and J are TRBV28 and TRBJ2-3, with D maybe TRBD1 (5 bases). Near its end, the DNA agrees better with TRBJ1-5, so the J call may be wrong. This CDR3 is 12 amino acids long. The germline V gene has CDR1 MDHEN and CDR2 SYDVKM. CDR3 region: CASSAGPGTQHF. The CDR3 nucleotides are TGTGCCAGCAGTGCGGGACCCGGTACGCAGCATTTT.

This clonotype was picked up a small number of times. The chain is built from TRBV4-1 and TRBJ2-3, with 11 bases aligning to TRBD2. In germline, CDR1 is MGHRA, CDR2 YSYEKL. This CDR3 is 17 amino acids long. The V gene end was trimmed by 1 base and the J gene end by 3 bases; junction bases not matched to a gene: 6. The CDR3 here is CASSQVLAGVETDTQYF. The CDR3 DNA is TGCGCCAGCAGCCAAGTACTAGCGGGAGTTGAAACAGATACGCAGTATTTT.

This clonotype showed up many times. The CDR3 sequence: CSARAGTSGANEQFF. CDR3 DNA: TGCAGTGCTAGGGCCGGGACTAGCGGGGCCAATGAGCAGTTCTTC. This chain connects TRBV20-1 to TRBJ2-1; TRBD2 aligns across 13 bases. Germline V gene lookup returns CDR1 DFQATT and CDR2 SNEGSKA (reference sequence). V was pared by 3 bases and J by 6 bases, with 5 bases of the junction left unmatched. The CDR3 has 15 residues.

This clonotype showed up many times. Written as DNA, the CDR3 is TGTGCCAGCAGCTCTGAAACGACTAGCGGCTCAGAGCAGTACTTC. Protein product: CASSSETTSGSEQYF. The chain links TRBV11-2 to TRBJ2-7; 9 bases align to TRBD2. V lost 4 bases and J lost 7; bases outside the gene matches: 11. There are 15 residues in the CDR3. Germline lookup yields CDR1 SGHAT and CDR2 FQNNGV. The complete variable domain, with remaining parts taken from reference TRBV11-2 and TRBJ2-7, reads EAGVAQSPRYKIIEKRQSVAFWCNPISGHATLYWYQQILGQGPKLLIQFQNNGVVDDSQLPKDRFSAERLKGVDSTLKIQPAKLEDSAVYLCASSSETTSGSEQYFGPGTRLTVT.

This clonotype showed up many times. V usage is TRBV12-3 or TRBV12-4 and J usage is TRBJ1-5; TRBD1 aligns across 7 bases. The CDR3 is made up of 15 amino acids. V was clipped by 6 bases and J by 0 bases; unmatched bases: 5. This chain's CDR3 is CASSSYRGSNQPQHF. CDR3 DNA sequence: TGTGCCAGCAGCTCCTACAGGGGTAGCAATCAGCCCCAGCATTTT.

This clonotype came up many times. This chain links TRBV7-2 with TRBJ2-5, with D perhaps TRBD2 (5 bases). The length of the CDR3 is 14 residues. Trimming cost V 1 base and J 4 bases, with 10 bases left between them. Germline V gene lookup returns CDR1 SGHTA and CDR2 FQGNSA. For the CDR3, the DNA is TGTGCCAGCAGCTTAGACGTGGGAGCAGAGACCCAGTACTTC. This gives the protein CASSLDVGAETQYF.

In its sample, this clonotype was seen many times. This chain uses TRBV6-2 or TRBV6-3 with TRBJ1-2; 7 bases map to TRBD1. Germline CDR1 MNHEY, CDR2 SVGEGT. J was trimmed by 0 bases and V by 6 bases; bases with no gene match: 4. The CDR3 loop spans 14 amino acids. In DNA, the CDR3 is TGTGCCAGCAGGCGACAGGGTTCTAACTATGGCTACACCTTC. The encoded protein is CASRRQGSNYGYTF.

This clonotype was counted between two and nine times. The chain couples TRBV20-1 to TRBJ2-1; tentative D call: TRBD2 (6 bases). V was clipped by 0 bases and J by 6 bases, with 18 bases between them. The CDR3 has 16 amino acids. Germline-derived CDR1 and CDR2 are DFQATT and SNEGSKA (reference sequence). CDR3 coding DNA: TGCAGTGCTAGAGAGCAGCGGCGGGGAGATCGCAATGAGCAGTTCTTC. Translated: CSAREQRRGDRNEQFF.

With respect to this clonotype: One base away lies a much larger clone, so this may be a sequencing read error. The chain has TRBV12-3 or TRBV12-4 and TRBJ2-7; the match to TRBD2 covers 11 bases. The V and J ends lost 3 bases and 6 bases, in that order; junction bases with no gene match: 4. CDR3 length equals 14 residues. The CDR3 loop reads CASSFIAGGSEQYF. The CDR3 DNA follows: TGTGCCAGCAGTTTTATAGCGGGAGGGAGCGAGCAGTACTTC.

This clonotype was observed many times. The chain employs TRBV7-6 and TRBJ1-5; weak D call: TRBD1 (5 bases). The CDR3 totals 14 residues. The germline V gene encodes CDR1 SGHVS and CDR2 FNYEAQ. Trimming cost V 4 bases and J 6 bases, with 13 bases left between them. This chain's CDR3 is CASSYGQGGQPQHF. DNA for the CDR3: TGTGCCAGCAGCTATGGGCAGGGTGGTCAGCCCCAGCATTTT.